Following are 15 T cell receptor beta chains from one sample sequenced in a study of OX40 agonist ivuxolimab in advanced cancers. Measured with immunoSEQ multiplex PCR; TCRdb has only the in-frame clones, and not every one. This sample yields roughly 45,000 clones, of which about 80% are seen a single time; 6.5% to 9% belongs to the top ten. The input for sequencing was CD4+ or CD8+ T cells sorted from blood, taken in a trial of the OX40 agonist ivuxolimab. These receptors originate from an adult with an advanced solid tumor such as melanoma, head and neck, liver or kidney cancer.

The rearrangement uses TRBV9 and TRBJ2-2, with 10 bases identical to TRBD2. CDR3 length: 15 amino acids. With 4 bases clipped from V and 7 bases from J, the junction kept 7 bases outside the gene matches. Germline-derived CDR1 and CDR2 are SGDLS and YYNGEE. CDR3 bases: TGTGCCAGCAGCCCAAGACTAGCGGGTCACGGGGAGCTGTTTTTT. Encoded protein: CASSPRLAGHGELFF.

This clone was recorded a few times. The chain employs TRBV7-7 and TRBJ2-7; 7 bases agree with TRBD1. The length of the CDR3 is 14 residues. Germline CDR1 is SSHAT and CDR2 is FNYEAQ (reference sequence). V lost 6 bases to trimming and J lost 2 bases; unmatched junction nucleotides: 7. CDR3: CASSPGGLPYEQYF. In nucleotides, the CDR3 is TGTGCCAGCAGTCCAGGGGGTCTGCCCTACGAGCAGTACTTC. The entire variable domain, with the rest obtained from reference TRBV7-7 and TRBJ2-7, is as follows: GAGVSQSPRYKVTKRGQDVTLRCDPISSHATLYWYQQALGQGPEFLTYFNYEAQPDKSGLPSDRFSAERPEGSISTLTIQRTEQRDSAMYRCASSPGGLPYEQYFGPGTRLTVT.

The chain couples TRBV11-1 to TRBJ2-7; perhaps TRBD2 as D (6 bases). Germline CDR1 and CDR2: SGHAT and FQDESV (reference sequence). CDR3 length equals 11 residues. Trimming took 4 bases from V and 7 from J, leaving 8 bases between them. The chain's CDR3 is CASSSGLEQYF. In DNA form, the CDR3 reads TGTGCCAGCAGCTCGGGACTTGAGCAGTACTTC. Drawing the rest from reference TRBV11-1 and TRBJ2-7, the complete variable domain is EAEVAQSPRYKITEKSQAVAFWCDPISGHATLYWYRQILGQGPELLVQFQDESVVDDSQLPKDRFSAERLKGVDSTLKIQPAELGDSAMYLCASSSGLEQYFGPGTRLTVT.

This chain links TRBV13 with TRBJ2-3, with a tentative D call TRBD1 (6 bases). Between the trimmed V and J ends, which lost 0 bases and 3 bases, there was a span of 19 bases. Germline values: CDR1 PRHDT, CDR2 FYEKMQ (reference sequence). This CDR3 region has 18 residues. The DNA of the CDR3 is TGTGCCAGCAGCTTAGGCGAGGGGGAGAGGGAGCGAACAGATACGCAGTATTTT. As protein: CASSLGEGERERTDTQYF.

This clone was found a few times. V gene TRBV29-1 combines with J gene TRBJ1-1; D gene ambiguous. The length of the CDR3 is 13 residues. The germline gives CDR1 SQVTM, CDR2 ANQGSEA. Trimming took off 4 bases at V and 0 bases at J, with 9 bases between the two ends. The CDR3 region is CSVASLMNTEAFF. CDR3 coding DNA: TGCAGCGTTGCCTCGTTAATGAACACTGAAGCTTTCTTT. Full variable domain (outside the CDR3, taken from reference TRBV29-1 and TRBJ1-1): SAVISQKPSRDICQRGTSLTIQCQVDSQVTMMFWYRQQPGQSLTLIATANQGSEATYESGFVIDKFPISRPNLTFSTLTVSNMSPEDSSIYLCSVASLMNTEAFFGQGTRLTVV.

V gene TRBV7-2 combines with J gene TRBJ2-5; 7 bases agree with TRBD1. The germline V gene encodes CDR1 SGHTA and CDR2 FQGNSA. The CDR3 extends over 14 amino acids. With V trimmed by 2 bases and J by 5 bases, 5 bases remained unmatched. The CDR3 nucleotides read TGTGCCAGCAGCTTAACAAGGGGGCGGGAGACCCAGTACTTC. This gives the protein CASSLTRGRETQYF.

To note about this clone: Distinct nucleotide sequences in the sample also encode this CDR3. J is TRBJ2-1 and V is TRBV6-1; D may be TRBD1 (5 bases). The CDR3 sequence is 15 residues long. V lost 0 bases to trimming and J lost 5 bases, with 11 bases between them. Germline V gives CDR1 MNHNS, CDR2 SASEGT. The CDR3: CASSEASAGHNEQFF. The CDR3 DNA follows: TGTGCCAGCAGTGAAGCCTCGGCAGGGCACAATGAGCAGTTCTTC.

This chain uses TRBV6-6 with TRBJ2-7, with 7 bases aligning to TRBD1. CDR3 length: 14 amino acids. The trim removed 5 bases at V and 6 bases at J, leaving 10 bases unmatched. The germline V gene encodes CDR1 MNHNY and CDR2 SVGAGI (reference sequence). This CDR3 reads CASSPQGQYIEQYF. The CDR3 nucleotides read TGTGCCAGCAGTCCACAGGGACAGTACATCGAGCAGTACTTC.

The V and J genes are TRBV12-5 and TRBJ2-2; tentatively, D is TRBD2 (6 bases). The CDR3 is made up of 14 amino acids. The germline V gene encodes CDR1 LGHNT and CDR2 FRNRAP. Deletions cut 6 bases from V and 3 bases from J, with 11 bases between. The CDR3: CASGARDYTGELFF. The CDR3 nucleotides read TGTGCTAGTGGGGCCAGGGACTACACCGGGGAGCTGTTTTTT.

V and J are TRBV4-3 and TRBJ2-3, with TRBD2 identical over 9 bases. The V segment lost 0 bases and the J segment 5 bases; nucleotides outside the gene matches: 9. Germline V gene sequence: CDR1 LGHNA, CDR2 YSLEER. The CDR3 runs 17 residues. The CDR3 DNA reads as TGCGCCAGCAGCCAAGATAGGAGCGGGAGGTACGGAGATACGCAGTATTTT. It specifies CASSQDRSGRYGDTQYF.

The chain carries TRBV2 and TRBJ2-5; TRBD2 matches at 8 bases. This CDR3 contains 15 residues. With V trimmed by 4 bases and J by 1 base, 5 bases remained unmatched. CDR1 and CDR2 from the germline V gene are SNHLY and FYNNEI. The CDR3 reads CASSGLAGLQETQYF. The DNA for the CDR3 is TGTGCCAGCAGTGGGCTAGCGGGCCTCCAAGAGACCCAGTACTTC.

This clone occurred once. V usage is TRBV5-6 and J usage is TRBJ2-7, with 9 nucleotides matching TRBD2. The CDR3 is 15 residues long. With V trimmed by 3 bases and J by 2 bases, 6 bases remained unmatched. Germline V gene data show CDR1 as SGHDT and CDR2 as YYEEEE. CDR3 residues: CASSSASGAPYEQYF. The DNA of the CDR3 is TGTGCCAGCAGCTCAGCTAGCGGGGCACCCTACGAGCAGTACTTC.

The chain couples TRBV25-1 to TRBJ2-7; the match to TRBD2 covers 12 bases. V was pared by 3 bases and J by 6 bases, with 9 bases of the junction left unmatched. The germline V gene has CDR1 MGHDK and CDR2 SYGVNS. The CDR3 runs 16 residues. DNA of the CDR3: TGTGCCAGCAGTGATTCTAGCGGGAGGGCGAGAGGCGAGCAGTACTTC. Amino acids: CASSDSSGRARGEQYF.

The V and J genes are TRBV19 and TRBJ1-1; D call uncertain. Germline V gene lookup returns CDR1 LNHDA and CDR2 SQIVND (reference sequence). The CDR3 is 13 amino acids. Between the trimmed V and J ends, which lost 3 bases and 5 bases, there was a span of 10 bases. CDR3: CASSMGRRTEAFF. CDR3 bases: TGTGCCAGTAGTATGGGCAGGCGGACTGAAGCTTTCTTT.

The chain carries TRBV5-1 and TRBJ2-7; a possible D gene is TRBD1 (5 bases). Trimming shortened V by 5 bases and J by 2 bases, and 8 bases separated the two germline ends. CDR3 size: 12 residues. Germline-derived CDR1 and CDR2 are SGHRS and YFSETQ. The CDR3 spells CASRWGPYEQYF. DNA of the CDR3: TGCGCCAGCAGATGGGGCCCCTACGAGCAGTACTTC.